The source of this TCR beta chain is a study of spatial heterogeneity in lung cancer. Overall study results and limits: Expanded alpha and beta TCR counts within tumors tracked tumor mutation counts.

Remarks on this clonotype: The antigen remains unidentified.

V was trimmed by 6 bases and J by 3 bases, leaving 14 bases between them. The CDR3 loop spans 15 amino acids. Germline lookup yields CDR1 MNHEY and CDR2 SVGEGT. Time point denoted: sample taken at primary tumor resection. Via MiXCR, TCRdb re-called the 5' RACE reads, giving one row per CDR3 protein. The sample consists of some 3,800 distinct CDR3 sequences, around 10% of them appearing once. Specimen: lung tumor tissue, collected at surgery. The chain recombines TRBV6-2 or TRBV6-3 with TRBJ2-2; D could derive from TRBD1 or TRBD2 (6 bases each). The TCR originated in a male donor with early-stage non-small cell lung cancer. The CDR3: CASSPSGADTGELFF. CDR3 DNA: TGTGCCAGCAGCCCATCGGGGGCGGACACCGGGGAGCTGTTTTTT.